A selection of T cell receptor beta chains follows, all from one sample in a study of human T cells and chemical hapten exposure. Using its own MiXCR run on the RACE reads, TCRdb lists one record per CDR3 protein. The sample includes approximately 340,000 distinct CDR3 sequences, approximately 6.3% of them seen just once. Material: whole blood, obtained in connection with sensitization to the hapten diphenylcyclopropenone (DPC). The receptors were sampled from a woman aged 18-30 years with alopecia areata. Some clones in this sample may be carry-over from other donors' samples. CDR3s include the opening cysteine and the closing phenylalanine or tryptophan. Fields, in order: V gene, D gene, clone size, J gene, CDR3 DNA, CDR3 protein. A D gene is named only where the DNA matches it firmly. Expanded clones get a size class; other rows say once, few or many, or leave the size out.

v_call: TRBV28; d_call: TRBD2; clone_size: many; j_call: TRBJ2-7; cdr3_nt: TGTGCCAGCAGTTATGGCAGCGGGGTCTACGAGCAGTACTTC; cdr3_aa: CASSYGSGVYEQYF
v_call: TRBV6-2/TRBV6-3; d_call: -; clone_size: few; j_call: TRBJ1-5; cdr3_nt: TGTGCCAGCACCGCGGGACAATTAGGACCCCAGCATTTT; cdr3_aa: CASTAGQLGPQHF
v_call: TRBV14; d_call: -; clone_size: many; j_call: TRBJ2-3; cdr3_nt: TGTGCCAGCAGCCAAAAGCAGCGCACAGATACGCAGTATTTT; cdr3_aa: CASSQKQRTDTQYF
v_call: TRBV4-1; d_call: -; clone_size: once; j_call: TRBJ2-4; cdr3_nt: TGCGCCAGCAGCCAGGCTGACCCGAACCAACAGCTCCTTCAGTACTTC; cdr3_aa: CASSQADPNQQLLQYF
v_call: TRBV27; d_call: -; clone_size: few; j_call: TRBJ2-7; cdr3_nt: TGTGCCAGCAGTTTATCGGCAGGGGGGTCCTACGAGCAGTACTTC; cdr3_aa: CASSLSAGGSYEQYF
v_call: TRBV7-6; d_call: -; clone_size: many; j_call: TRBJ2-6; cdr3_nt: TGTGCCAGCAGCCTGGACACGCGCTCTGGGGCCAACGTCCTGACTTTC; cdr3_aa: CASSLDTRSGANVLTF
v_call: TRBV20-1; d_call: -; clone_size: many; j_call: TRBJ1-6; cdr3_nt: TGCAGTGCTAGTACAGTTCAAGGAATTTCACCCCTCCACTTT; cdr3_aa: CSASTVQGISPLHF
v_call: TRBV2; d_call: TRBD2; clone_size: many; j_call: TRBJ2-4; cdr3_nt: TGTGCCAGCGGGGGGGACTCCGTGGCTCAGTACTTC; cdr3_aa: CASGGDSVAQYF
v_call: TRBV20-1; d_call: -; clone_size: -; j_call: TRBJ2-3; cdr3_nt: TGCAGTGCCCACGAGGCGGCCTTAGACACAGATACGCAGTATTTT; cdr3_aa: CSAHEAALDTDTQYF
v_call: TRBV4-3; d_call: -; clone_size: few; j_call: TRBJ2-3; cdr3_nt: TGCGCCAGCAGCCGGTGGACAGCCGACGCAGATACGCAGTATTTT; cdr3_aa: CASSRWTADADTQYF
v_call: TRBV4-1; d_call: -; clone_size: -; j_call: TRBJ1-2; cdr3_nt: TGCGCCAGCAGCCAAATACGAGGGGTCCTTAACTATGGCTACACCTTC; cdr3_aa: CASSQIRGVLNYGYTF
v_call: TRBV6-5; d_call: TRBD1; clone_size: -; j_call: TRBJ2-3; cdr3_nt: TGTGCCAGCAGTTACTCAAACAGGGGAACGGATACGCAGTATTTT; cdr3_aa: CASSYSNRGTDTQYF
v_call: TRBV7-9; d_call: TRBD1; clone_size: -; j_call: TRBJ1-2; cdr3_nt: TGTGCCAGCAGCCCCCGATACAGCCGGGACAGGGAGACCTATGGCTACACCTTC; cdr3_aa: CASSPRYSRDRETYGYTF
v_call: TRBV6-2/TRBV6-3; d_call: -; clone_size: few; j_call: TRBJ1-5; cdr3_nt: TGTGCCAGCAGGCGAGGGGGTAGCAATCAGCCCCAGCATTTT; cdr3_aa: CASRRGGSNQPQHF
v_call: TRBV4-3; d_call: TRBD1; clone_size: few; j_call: TRBJ1-4; cdr3_nt: TGCGCCAGCAGCCTACAGGGGGCAGGGGCTGAAAAACTGTTTTTT; cdr3_aa: CASSLQGAGAEKLFF
v_call: TRBV7-9; d_call: -; clone_size: few; j_call: TRBJ2-5; cdr3_nt: TGTGCCAGCAGCTTAGAGTTCGGGTCCTCCCATCAAGAGACCCAGTACTTC; cdr3_aa: CASSLEFGSSHQETQYF
v_call: TRBV20-1; d_call: -; clone_size: -; j_call: TRBJ1-5; cdr3_nt: TGCAGTGCTAGAGCCGAACCCGATCAGCCCCAGCATTTT; cdr3_aa: CSARAEPDQPQHF
v_call: TRBV7-9; d_call: -; clone_size: -; j_call: TRBJ1-5; cdr3_nt: TGTGCCAGCAGCTTAGACAACGGCAATCAGCCCCAGCATTTT; cdr3_aa: CASSLDNGNQPQHF
v_call: TRBV28; d_call: TRBD1; clone_size: few; j_call: TRBJ2-5; cdr3_nt: TGTGCCAGCAGTTGGGACAGGGTCCAAGAGACCCAGTACTTC; cdr3_aa: CASSWDRVQETQYF
v_call: TRBV20-1; d_call: -; clone_size: -; j_call: TRBJ1-1; cdr3_nt: TGCAGTGCTAGAGATCCACGGAGGGACACTGAAGCTTTCTTT; cdr3_aa: CSARDPRRDTEAFF
v_call: TRBV28; d_call: -; clone_size: few; j_call: TRBJ1-2; cdr3_nt: TGTGCCAGCAGTTATTCTCGGGTCTATGGCTACACCTTC; cdr3_aa: CASSYSRVYGYTF
v_call: TRBV10-3; d_call: -; clone_size: once; j_call: TRBJ1-1; cdr3_nt: TGTGCCATCAGTGAAGGACAGCTGAACACTGAAGCTTTCTTT; cdr3_aa: CAISEGQLNTEAFF
v_call: TRBV20-1; d_call: -; clone_size: -; j_call: TRBJ1-5; cdr3_nt: TGCAGTGCTAGAGAAGCGGGGGCCCAGCCCCAGCATTTT; cdr3_aa: CSAREAGAQPQHF
v_call: TRBV7-6; d_call: -; clone_size: few; j_call: TRBJ2-1; cdr3_nt: TGTGCCAGCAGCTTAAGAGCGGTGAGCTCCTACAATGAGCAGTTCTTC; cdr3_aa: CASSLRAVSSYNEQFF
v_call: TRBV18; d_call: TRBD1; clone_size: -; j_call: TRBJ1-1; cdr3_nt: TGTGCCAGCTCACGCAACAGACCGGGACAGGGGTTTACTTTCTTT; cdr3_aa: CASSRNRPGQGFTFF
v_call: TRBV6-6; d_call: -; clone_size: many; j_call: TRBJ2-2; cdr3_nt: TGTGCCAGCAGCTCCACGTTCGGGGCGAACACCGGGGAGCTGTTTTTT; cdr3_aa: CASSSTFGANTGELFF